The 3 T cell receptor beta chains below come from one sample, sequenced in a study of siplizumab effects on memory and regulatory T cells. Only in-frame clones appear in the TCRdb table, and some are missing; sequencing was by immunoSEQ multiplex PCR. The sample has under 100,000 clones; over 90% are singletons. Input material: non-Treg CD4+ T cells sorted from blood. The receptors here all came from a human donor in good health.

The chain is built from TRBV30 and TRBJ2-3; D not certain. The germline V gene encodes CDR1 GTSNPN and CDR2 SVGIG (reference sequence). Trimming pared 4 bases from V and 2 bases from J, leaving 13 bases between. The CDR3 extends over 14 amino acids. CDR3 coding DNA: TGTGCCTGGACCCAATCTGGCATCACAGATACGCAGTATTTT. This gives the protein CAWTQSGITDTQYF. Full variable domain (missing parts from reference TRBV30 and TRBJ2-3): SQTIHQWPATLVQPVGSPLSLECTVEGTSNPNLYWYRQAAGRGLQLLFYSVGIGQISSEVPQNLSASRPQDRQFILSSKKLLLSDSGFYLCAWTQSGITDTQYFGPGTRLTVL.

The CDR3 loop reads CASSSGTYNEQFF. The CDR3 bases are TGTGCCAGTAGTAGCGGGACCTACAATGAGCAGTTCTTC. This chain uses TRBV19 with TRBJ2-1, with D possibly matching TRBD2 (6 bases). V lost 4 bases, J lost 2 bases, and 6 bases lay in between. The germline V gene has CDR1 LNHDA and CDR2 SQIVND (reference sequence). This CDR3 region has 13 residues.

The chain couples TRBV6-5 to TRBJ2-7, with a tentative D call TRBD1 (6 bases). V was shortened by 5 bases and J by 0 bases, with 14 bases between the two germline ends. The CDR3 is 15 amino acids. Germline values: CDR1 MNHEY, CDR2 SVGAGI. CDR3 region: CASSPFQGSSYEQYF. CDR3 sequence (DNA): TGTGCCAGCAGTCCTTTCCAGGGGAGCTCCTACGAGCAGTACTTC.